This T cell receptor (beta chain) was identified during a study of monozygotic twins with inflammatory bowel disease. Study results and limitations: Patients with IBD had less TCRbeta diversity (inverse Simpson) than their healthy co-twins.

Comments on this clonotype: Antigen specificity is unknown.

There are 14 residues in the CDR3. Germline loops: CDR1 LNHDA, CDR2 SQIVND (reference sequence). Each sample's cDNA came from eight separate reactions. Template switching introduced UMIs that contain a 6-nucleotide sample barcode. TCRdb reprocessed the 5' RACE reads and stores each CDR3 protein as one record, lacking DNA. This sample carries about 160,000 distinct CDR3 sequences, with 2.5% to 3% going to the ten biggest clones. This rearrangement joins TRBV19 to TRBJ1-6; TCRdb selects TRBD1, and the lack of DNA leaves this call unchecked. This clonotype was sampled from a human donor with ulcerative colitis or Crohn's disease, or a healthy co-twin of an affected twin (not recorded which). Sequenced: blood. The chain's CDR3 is CASSIQQGSSPLHF. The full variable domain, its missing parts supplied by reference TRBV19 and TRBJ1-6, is DGGITQSPKYLFRKEGQNVTLSCEQNLNHDAMYWYRQDPGQGLRLIYYSQIVNDFQKGDIAEGYSVSREKKESFPLTVTSAQKNPTAFYLCASSIQQGSSPLHFGNGTRLTVT.